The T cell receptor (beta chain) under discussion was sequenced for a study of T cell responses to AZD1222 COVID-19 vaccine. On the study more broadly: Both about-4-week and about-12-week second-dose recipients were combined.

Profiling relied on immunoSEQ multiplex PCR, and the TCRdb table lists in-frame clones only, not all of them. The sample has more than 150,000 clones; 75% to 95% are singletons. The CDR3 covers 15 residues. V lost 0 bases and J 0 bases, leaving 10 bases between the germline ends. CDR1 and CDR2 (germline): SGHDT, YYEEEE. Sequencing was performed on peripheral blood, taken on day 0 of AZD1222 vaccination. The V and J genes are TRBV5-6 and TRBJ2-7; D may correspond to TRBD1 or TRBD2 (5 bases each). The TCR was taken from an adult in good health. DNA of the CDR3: TGTGCCAGCAGCTTGGCCAAGGGGAGCTCCTACGAGCAGTACTTC. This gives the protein CASSLAKGSSYEQYF.